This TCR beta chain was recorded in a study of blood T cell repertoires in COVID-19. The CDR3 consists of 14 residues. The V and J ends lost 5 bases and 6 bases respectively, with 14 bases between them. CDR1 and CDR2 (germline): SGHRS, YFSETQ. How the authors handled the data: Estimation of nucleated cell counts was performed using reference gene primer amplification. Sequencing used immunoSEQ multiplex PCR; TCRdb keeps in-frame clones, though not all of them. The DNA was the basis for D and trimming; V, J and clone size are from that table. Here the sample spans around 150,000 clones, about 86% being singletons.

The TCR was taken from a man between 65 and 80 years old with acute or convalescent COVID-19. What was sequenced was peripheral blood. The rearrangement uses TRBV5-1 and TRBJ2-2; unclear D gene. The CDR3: CASRIEGVPGELFF. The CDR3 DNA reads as TGCGCCAGCAGAATCGAAGGAGTCCCCGGGGAGCTGTTTTTT.